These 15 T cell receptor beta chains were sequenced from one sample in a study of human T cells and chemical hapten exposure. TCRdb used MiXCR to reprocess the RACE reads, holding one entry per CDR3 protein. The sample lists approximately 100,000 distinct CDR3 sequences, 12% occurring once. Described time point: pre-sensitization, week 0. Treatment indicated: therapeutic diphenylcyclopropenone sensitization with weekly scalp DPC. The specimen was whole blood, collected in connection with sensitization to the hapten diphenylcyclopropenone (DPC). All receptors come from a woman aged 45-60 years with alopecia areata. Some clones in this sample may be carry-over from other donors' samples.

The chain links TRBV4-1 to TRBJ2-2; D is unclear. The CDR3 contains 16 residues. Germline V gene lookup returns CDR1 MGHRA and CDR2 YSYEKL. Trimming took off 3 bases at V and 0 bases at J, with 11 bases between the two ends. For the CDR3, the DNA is TGCGCCAGCAGCCAGCCGCGACTTACGAACACCGGGGAGCTGTTTTTT. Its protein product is CASSQPRLTNTGELFF.

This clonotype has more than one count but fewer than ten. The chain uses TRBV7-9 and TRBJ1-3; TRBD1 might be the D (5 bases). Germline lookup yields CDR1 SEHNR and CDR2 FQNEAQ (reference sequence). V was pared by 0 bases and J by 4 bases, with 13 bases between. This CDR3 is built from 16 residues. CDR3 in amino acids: CASSLAPSTEGNTIYF. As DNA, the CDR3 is TGTGCCAGCAGCTTAGCGCCATCGACAGAAGGAAACACCATATATTTT. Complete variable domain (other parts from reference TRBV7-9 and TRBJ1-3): DTGVSQNPRHKITKRGQNVTFRCDPISEHNRLYWYRQTLGQGPEFLTYFQNEAQLEKSRLLSDRFSAERPKGSFSTLEIQRTEQGDSAMYLCASSLAPSTEGNTIYFGEGSWLTVV.

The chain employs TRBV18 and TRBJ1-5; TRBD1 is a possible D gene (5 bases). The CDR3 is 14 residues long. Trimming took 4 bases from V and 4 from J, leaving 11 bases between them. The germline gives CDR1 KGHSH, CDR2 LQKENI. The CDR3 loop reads CASSLQTDNQPQHF. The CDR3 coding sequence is TGTGCCAGCTCACTACAGACAGATAATCAGCCCCAGCATTTT.

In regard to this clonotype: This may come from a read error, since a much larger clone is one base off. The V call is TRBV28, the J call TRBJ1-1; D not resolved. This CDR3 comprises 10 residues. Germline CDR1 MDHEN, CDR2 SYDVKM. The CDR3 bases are TGTGCCAGCAGTTCGACTGAAGCTCTCTTT. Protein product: CASSSTEALF.

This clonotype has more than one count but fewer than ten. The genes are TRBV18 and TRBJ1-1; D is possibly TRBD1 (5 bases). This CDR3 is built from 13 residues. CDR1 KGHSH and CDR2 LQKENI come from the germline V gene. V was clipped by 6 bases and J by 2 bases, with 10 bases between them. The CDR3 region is CASSRDFNTEAFF. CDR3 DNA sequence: TGTGCCAGCTCCCGGGACTTCAACACTGAAGCTTTCTTT.

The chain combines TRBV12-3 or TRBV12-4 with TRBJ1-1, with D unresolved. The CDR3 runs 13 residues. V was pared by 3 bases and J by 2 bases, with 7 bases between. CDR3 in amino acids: CASSFQANTEAFF. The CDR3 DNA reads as TGTGCCAGCAGTTTCCAGGCTAACACTGAAGCTTTCTTT.

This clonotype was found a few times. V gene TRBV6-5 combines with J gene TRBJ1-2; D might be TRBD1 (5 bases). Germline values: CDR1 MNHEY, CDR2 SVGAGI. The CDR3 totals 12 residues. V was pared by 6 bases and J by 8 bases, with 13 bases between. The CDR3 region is CASSQGSRGYTF. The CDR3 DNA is TGTGCCAGCAGCCAGGGAAGTAGGGGCTACACCTTC.

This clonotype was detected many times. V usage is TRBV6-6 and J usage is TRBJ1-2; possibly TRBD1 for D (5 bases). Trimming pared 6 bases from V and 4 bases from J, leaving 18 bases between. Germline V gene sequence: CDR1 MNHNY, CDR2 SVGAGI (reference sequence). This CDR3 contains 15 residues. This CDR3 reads CASRPWSGLSYGYTF. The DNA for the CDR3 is TGTGCCAGCAGGCCCTGGTCAGGGTTGAGCTATGGCTACACCTTC.

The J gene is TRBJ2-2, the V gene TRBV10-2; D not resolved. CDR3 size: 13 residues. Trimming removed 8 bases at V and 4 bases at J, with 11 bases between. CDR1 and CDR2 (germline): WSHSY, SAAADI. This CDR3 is CASQTIGTGELFF. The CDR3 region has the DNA TGCGCCAGCCAAACGATTGGCACCGGGGAGCTGTTTTTT.

The CDR3 DNA sequence: TGTGCCACCAGTGATTTGCAAGGAACCGGGGAGCTGTTTTTT. Encoded protein: CATSDLQGTGELFF. V and J are TRBV24-1 and TRBJ2-2; D gene uncertain. Germline assignment: CDR1 KGHDR and CDR2 SFDVKD. With 0 bases removed from V and 5 bases from J, the gap between germline ends came to 6 bases. The CDR3 length is 14 residues.

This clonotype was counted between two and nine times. CDR3 loop: CASNRQGINTEAFF. The CDR3 region has the DNA TGTGCCAGCAATCGTCAGGGAATCAACACTGAAGCTTTCTTT. The V gene is TRBV6-2 or TRBV6-3, the J gene TRBJ1-1; D perhaps matches TRBD1 (5 bases). This CDR3 region has 14 residues. V dropped 7 bases and J dropped 2 bases, with 14 bases sitting between them. Germline assignment: CDR1 MNHEY and CDR2 SVGEGT.

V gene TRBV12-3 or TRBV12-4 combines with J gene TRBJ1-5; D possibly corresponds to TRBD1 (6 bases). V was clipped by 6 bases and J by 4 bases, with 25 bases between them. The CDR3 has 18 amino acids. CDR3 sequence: CASSASGRGAGNNQPQHF. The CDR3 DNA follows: TGTGCCAGCAGCGCCTCCGGGAGGGGGGCTGGAAATAATCAGCCCCAGCATTTT.

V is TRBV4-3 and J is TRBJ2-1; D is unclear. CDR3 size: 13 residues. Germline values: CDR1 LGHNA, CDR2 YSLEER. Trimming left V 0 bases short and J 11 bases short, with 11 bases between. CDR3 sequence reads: CASSQEGNTQQFF. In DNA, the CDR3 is TGCGCCAGCAGCCAAGAGGGGAACACTCAGCAGTTCTTC.

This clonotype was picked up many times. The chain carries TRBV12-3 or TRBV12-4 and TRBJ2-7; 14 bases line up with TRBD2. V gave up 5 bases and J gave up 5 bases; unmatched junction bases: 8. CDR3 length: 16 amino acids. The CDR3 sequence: CASSPPGTSGRNEQYF. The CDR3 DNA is TGTGCCAGCAGTCCCCCCGGGACTAGCGGGAGAAACGAGCAGTACTTC.

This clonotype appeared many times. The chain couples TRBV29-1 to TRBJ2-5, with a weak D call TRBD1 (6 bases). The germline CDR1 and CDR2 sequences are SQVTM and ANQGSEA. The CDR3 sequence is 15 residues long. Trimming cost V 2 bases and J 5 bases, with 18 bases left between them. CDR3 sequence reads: CSVETSHGGVETQYF. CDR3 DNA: TGCAGCGTTGAAACATCGCATGGGGGCGTCGAGACCCAGTACTTC.